One sample yielded the 3 T cell receptor beta chains listed below, sequenced in a study of blood T cells in healthy people across ages. Using a J-beta primer mix together with a sample-barcoded 5' primer, a second PCR was run for about 6 to 12 cycles. TCRdb processed the 5' RACE reads anew with MiXCR; each CDR3 protein has one entry. Seen here are 450,000 to 700,000 distinct CDR3 sequences, roughly 28% observed once, and the top ten hold 18%. The sequenced sample consisted of blood. The origin of the receptors is a woman between 65 and 79 years old in good health.

The chain combines TRBV4-2 with TRBJ2-7; 7 bases align to TRBD1. The CDR3 covers 14 residues. Trimming took 2 bases from V and 3 from J; bases not matched to a gene: 4. Germline values: CDR1 LGHNA, CDR2 YNFKEQ. CDR3: CASSQNRGLYEQYF. CDR3 nucleotide sequence: TGTGCCAGCAGCCAAAACAGGGGCCTCTACGAGCAGTACTTC.

J is TRBJ1-4 and V is TRBV29-1; 9 bases align to TRBD1. The V and J ends lost 7 bases and 7 bases, in that order; junction bases with no gene match: 4. The CDR3 totals 12 residues. In germline, CDR1 is SQVTM, CDR2 ANQGSEA. CDR3 sequence reads: CSGQGVSEKLFF. The CDR3 bases are TGCAGCGGACAGGGGGTTTCTGAAAAACTGTTTTTT.

This clonotype was counted between two and nine times. The rearrangement uses TRBV7-2 and TRBJ1-1; D remains unclear. The CDR3 covers 15 residues. The germline V gene has CDR1 SGHTA and CDR2 FQGNSA. Trimming left V 2 bases short and J 0 bases short, with 10 bases between. The CDR3 DNA reads as TGTGCCAGCAGCTTAATCGGACTGATGAACACTGAAGCTTTCTTT. Protein: CASSLIGLMNTEAFF.